This T cell receptor (beta chain) was recovered during a study of T cell changes during pregnancy in multiple sclerosis. Some clones are missing from TCRdb's copy, which holds only in-frame ones; the method was immunoSEQ multiplex PCR. The data hold 65,000 to 90,000 clones, with roughly nine tenths observed a single time. CDR3 length: 17 amino acids. The ends lost 6 bases at V and 7 bases at J; junction bases unmatched: 13. Germline CDR1 reads MNHEY; CDR2 reads SMNVEV (reference sequence). The genes are TRBV27 and TRBJ2-2; 11 nucleotides line up with TRBD2. The input for sequencing was peripheral blood, taken in the first trimester of pregnancy. The origin of this receptor is a female donor with multiple sclerosis, enrolled in a pregnancy study. The CDR3 protein is CASSHLIAGGPGGELFF. The DNA of the CDR3 is TGTGCCAGCAGCCACCTTATAGCGGGAGGGCCTGGCGGGGAGCTGTTTTTT.